This T cell receptor beta chain was sequenced in a study of blood T cells in healthy people across ages. Through a sample-barcoded 5' primer and a J-beta primer mix, a second PCR was run for roughly 6 to 12 cycles. The authors tagged each cDNA molecule using a template-switch adaptor with 12 random nucleotides. TCRdb fed the 5' RACE reads into MiXCR, producing one record per CDR3 protein. This sample yields roughly 700,000 distinct CDR3 sequences, of which roughly 32% are seen a single time; approximately 15% belongs to the top ten. The table lists this clonotype with many counts. This CDR3 comprises 13 residues. V was clipped by 8 bases and J by 0 bases, with 10 bases between them. Every sample gave at least 6 micrograms of total RNA when it was extracted.

The chain combines TRBV12-3 or TRBV12-4 with TRBJ1-1; D remains unclear. Input material: blood. The sequence derives from an elderly woman in good health. The CDR3 here is CASLFQLNTEAFF. The CDR3 coding sequence is TGTGCCAGCCTTTTCCAGTTGAACACTGAAGCTTTCTTT.